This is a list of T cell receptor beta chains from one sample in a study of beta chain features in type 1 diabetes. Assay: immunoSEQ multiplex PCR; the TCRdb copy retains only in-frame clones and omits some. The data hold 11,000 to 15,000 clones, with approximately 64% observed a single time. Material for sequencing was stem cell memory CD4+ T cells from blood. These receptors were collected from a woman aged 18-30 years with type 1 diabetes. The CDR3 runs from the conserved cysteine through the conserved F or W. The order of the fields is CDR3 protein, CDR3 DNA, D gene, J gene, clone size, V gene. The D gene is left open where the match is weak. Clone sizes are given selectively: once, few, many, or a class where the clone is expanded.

CDR3 protein: CASSQDSGNEKLFF; CDR3 DNA: TGTGCCAGCAGCCAAGACAGCGGGAATGAAAAACTGTTTTTT; D gene: .; J gene: TRBJ1-4; clone size: .; V gene: TRBV7-9
CDR3 protein: CASSLGGASGLGSGFF; CDR3 DNA: TGTGCCAGCAGCTTGGGGGGCGCTAGCGGGTTGGGGAGCGGGTTCTTC; D gene: TRBD2; J gene: TRBJ2-1; clone size: .; V gene: TRBV5-4
CDR3 protein: CASSEWAQGANEQFF; CDR3 DNA: TGTGCCAGCAGTGAATGGGCCCAGGGGGCGAATGAGCAGTTCTTC; D gene: TRBD1; J gene: TRBJ2-1; clone size: .; V gene: TRBV6-1
CDR3 protein: CASTTTGRSNQPQHF; CDR3 DNA: TGTGCCAGTACTACGACAGGGCGAAGCAATCAGCCCCAGCATTTT; D gene: TRBD1; J gene: TRBJ1-5; clone size: few; V gene: TRBV19
CDR3 protein: CASSTVAGITDTQYF; CDR3 DNA: TGTGCCAGCAGCACCGTAGCGGGGATTACAGATACGCAGTATTTT; D gene: TRBD2; J gene: TRBJ2-3; clone size: .; V gene: TRBV5-4
CDR3 protein: CASSYQSGYQETQYF; CDR3 DNA: TGTGCCAGCAGTTATCAGTCAGGTTACCAAGAGACCCAGTACTTC; D gene: .; J gene: TRBJ2-5; clone size: .; V gene: TRBV6-5
CDR3 protein: CASSVKNTGELFF; CDR3 DNA: TGTGCCAGCAGTGTAAAGAACACCGGGGAGCTGTTTTTT; D gene: .; J gene: TRBJ2-2; clone size: few; V gene: TRBV2
CDR3 protein: CAISQIEFRLAGEEETQYF; CDR3 DNA: TGTGCCATCAGCCAGATAGAATTTAGACTAGCGGGAGAGGAAGAGACCCAGTACTTC; D gene: TRBD2; J gene: TRBJ2-5; clone size: few; V gene: TRBV10-3
CDR3 protein: CASSEAGTGYNEQFF; CDR3 DNA: TGTGCCAGCAGTGAAGCCGGGACAGGGTACAATGAGCAGTTCTTC; D gene: TRBD1; J gene: TRBJ2-1; clone size: few; V gene: TRBV6-1
CDR3 protein: CASSVGQGNQPQHF; CDR3 DNA: TGTGCCAGCAGCGTCGGACAGGGTAATCAGCCCCAGCATTTT; D gene: TRBD1; J gene: TRBJ1-5; clone size: .; V gene: TRBV7-8
CDR3 protein: CASGLHSVSYEQYF; CDR3 DNA: TGTGCCAGCGGACTACACAGCGTCTCCTACGAGCAGTACTTC; D gene: .; J gene: TRBJ2-7; clone size: few; V gene: TRBV6-6
CDR3 protein: CASSQRIYLLAEEGAGSCFF; CDR3 DNA: .; D gene: .; J gene: TRBJ2-2; clone size: once; V gene: TRBV23-1
CDR3 protein: CASSSPQGAQETQYF; CDR3 DNA: TGTGCCAGCAGTTCCCCACAAGGGGCCCAAGAGACCCAGTACTTC; D gene: .; J gene: TRBJ2-5; clone size: once; V gene: TRBV28
CDR3 protein: CASRRDRGAEQFF; CDR3 DNA: TGTGCCAGCCGCAGGGACAGGGGTGCAGAGCAGTTCTTC; D gene: TRBD1; J gene: TRBJ2-1; clone size: few; V gene: TRBV19
CDR3 protein: CAISLDREGNQAQHF; CDR3 DNA: TGTGCCATCAGCCTCGACCGGGAAGGCAATCAGGCCCAGCATTTT; D gene: .; J gene: TRBJ1-5; clone size: .; V gene: TRBV10-3
CDR3 protein: CASKTLTSGSPDTQYF; CDR3 DNA: TGTGCCAGCAAGACCTTGACTAGCGGGAGCCCAGATACGCAGTATTTT; D gene: TRBD2; J gene: TRBJ2-3; clone size: .; V gene: TRBV28
CDR3 protein: CASRPTGGSGYTF; CDR3 DNA: TGTGCCAGCAGGCCCACAGGGGGGAGTGGCTACACCTTC; D gene: TRBD1; J gene: TRBJ1-2; clone size: few; V gene: TRBV6-6